The T cell receptor (beta chain) described here comes from a study of T cells after yellow fever vaccination. Whole-study results and caveats: There was a small share of clonotypes that showed up in both the CD4 and CD8 compartments.

Germline V CDR1 and CDR2: GTSNPN, SVGIG (reference sequence). CDR3 length: 14 amino acids. On this clonotype: Its antigen is not identified. At one end the junction does not follow the germline gene, possibly because of a read error.

UMIs were added to TCR cDNA along with a universal primer site when it was made by 5'RACE template switching. TCRdb independently ran MiXCR on the 5' RACE reads; one entry per CDR3 protein. Among about 260,000 distinct CDR3 sequences, 3.6% were seen once, and the ten largest hold under 20%. The starting material was PBMCs, obtained 15 days after the yellow fever booster vaccination. The V call is TRBV30, the J call TRBJ2-3, with D perhaps assigned TRBD1 or TRBD2 (7 bases each). This receptor was identified in a young man who received the YFV17D yellow fever vaccine. CDR3: CASQGGLSTVTQYF. The CDR3 DNA reads as TGTGCCTCCCAGGGGGGACTAAGCACAGTTACGCAGTATTTT.